This TCR beta chain was recovered during a study of STAT3 mutations in large granular lymphocyte leukemia. Here immunoSEQ multiplex PCR was the method, and the copy in TCRdb shows in-frame clones only, minus some. The sample gives about 12,000 clones, approximately 81% of which show up once; roughly half is in the top ten. CDR3 length: 15 residues. V gave up 2 bases and J gave up 4 bases, with 12 bases separating them. Germline V CDR1 and CDR2: SGHTA, FQGTGA. Notes on the study in general: In T-cell large granular lymphocyte leukemia, about half of patients showed multiple immunodominant subclonotypes.

In the case of this clone: Its matching antigen is unknown.

The material sequenced was peripheral blood mononuclear cells. V is TRBV7-3 and J is TRBJ1-3; perhaps TRBD1 as D (5 bases). The sequence was collected from a man aged 60-69 years with T-cell large granular lymphocyte leukemia. Some clones in this sample may be carry-over from other donors' samples. CDR3: CASSLASDKGNTIYF. The DNA for the CDR3 is TGTGCCAGCAGCTTAGCATCGGACAAAGGAAACACCATATATTTT.